The clone carrying this TCR beta chain was counted many times. This sample was taken from a study of CD8+CD57+ T cells in acquired aplastic anemia. Genomic DNA constituted the template upon which TCR beta VDJ and CDR3 profiling was performed. From the reads, TCRdb called clonotypes with MiXCR, one entry per CDR3 protein. The sample carries some 290,000 distinct CDR3 sequences, approximately 57% recorded once. V lost 0 bases to trimming and J lost 0 bases, with 7 bases between them. The CDR3 is made up of 15 amino acids. Germline assignment: CDR1 SGDLS and CDR2 YYNGEE. The genes are TRBV9 and TRBJ1-5; D uncertain. The sample comprised sorted CD4+, CD8+, or CD8+CD57+ T cells (not recorded which) from PBMCs. The origin of this receptor is a human donor with severe aplastic anemia or a healthy control (not recorded which). CDR3 sequence reads: CASSVEGLSNQPQHF. CDR3 in DNA: TGTGCCAGCAGCGTAGAGGGCCTTAGCAATCAGCCCCAGCATTTT.